This TCR beta chain was identified during a study of blood T cell repertoires in COVID-19. As for the study in general: There were acute and convalescent COVID-19 samples, and they came from the United States, Italy and Spain. Nucleic acid was either cDNA or gDNA, and it came from T cells, B-cell-depleted T cells, or PBMCs.

Original data processing: Reference gene primer amplification gave estimated nucleated cell counts. Data came from immunoSEQ multiplex PCR; TCRdb stores just in-frame clones and leaves some out. The V and J calls and the clone size are those of that table, but D and trimming were determined from the DNA. The top ten hold approximately 0.5% of the sample, which has over 150,000 clones, more than 90% seen once. This CDR3 comprises 13 residues. Trimming cost V 3 bases and J 2 bases, with 8 bases left between them. Germline V CDR1 and CDR2: MDHEN, SYDVKM. Sequenced: peripheral blood. This sequence joins TRBV28 and TRBJ2-7; the D is unclear. The receptor was derived from a middle-aged man with acute or convalescent COVID-19. CDR3 amino acids: CASSLADPYEQYF. The CDR3 DNA reads as TGTGCCAGCAGTTTGGCGGATCCCTACGAGCAGTACTTC.